This T cell receptor (beta chain) was observed in a study of blood T cell repertoires in COVID-19. About the study: Some COVID-19 samples were acute and others convalescent; all came from the United States, Italy and Spain. PBMCs, B-cell-depleted T cells, or T cells provided the cDNA or gDNA that made up the material.

How the authors handled the data: Estimates of nucleated cell counts were drawn from the amplification of reference gene primers. Using immunoSEQ multiplex PCR, the repertoire was profiled, and TCRdb retains in-frame clones only, with some absent. The V and J calls and the clone size are those of that table, but D and trimming were determined from the DNA. The table lists tens of thousands of clones, roughly 87% of them singletons, with less than 6.5% in the top ten. The junction had 3 bases not matched to a gene; V was cut back by 1 base and J by 4 bases. This CDR3 has 15 amino acids. The germline CDR1 and CDR2 sequences are MNHEY and SVGAGI.

This TCR was recovered from a man older than 75 in a cohort sampled during active COVID-19. V gene TRBV6-5 combines with J gene TRBJ1-2; TRBD1 matches 10 bases. The source material was peripheral blood. The CDR3 loop is CASSYYRQGAYGYTF. CDR3 DNA: TGTGCCAGCAGTTACTACCGACAGGGGGCCTATGGCTACACCTTC.